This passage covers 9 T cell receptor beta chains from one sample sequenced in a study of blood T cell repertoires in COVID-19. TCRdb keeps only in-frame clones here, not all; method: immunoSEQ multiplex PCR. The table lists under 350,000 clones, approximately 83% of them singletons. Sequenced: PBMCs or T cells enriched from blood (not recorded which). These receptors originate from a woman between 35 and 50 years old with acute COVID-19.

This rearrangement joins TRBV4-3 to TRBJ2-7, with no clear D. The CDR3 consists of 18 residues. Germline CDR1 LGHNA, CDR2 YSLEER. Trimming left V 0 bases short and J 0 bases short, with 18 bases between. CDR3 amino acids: CASSQDPGEGRISYEQYF. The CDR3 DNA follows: TGCGCCAGCAGCCAAGATCCGGGTGAAGGTCGAATCTCCTACGAGCAGTACTTC.

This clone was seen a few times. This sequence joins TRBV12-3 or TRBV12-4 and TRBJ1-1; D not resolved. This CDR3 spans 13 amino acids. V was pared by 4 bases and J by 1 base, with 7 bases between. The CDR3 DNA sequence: TGTGCCAGCAGTTCTCGGGAGAACACTGAAGCTTTCTTT. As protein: CASSSRENTEAFF.

CDR3 sequence (DNA): TGTGCCAGCAGTGATAACGAGAGCTCCTATAATTCACCCCTCCACTTT. It yields the protein CASSDNESSYNSPLHF. The V gene is TRBV6-1, the J gene TRBJ1-6; D is unclear. Germline CDR1 MNHNS, CDR2 SASEGT. V dropped 3 bases and J dropped 0 bases, with 9 bases sitting between them. This CDR3 comprises 16 residues.

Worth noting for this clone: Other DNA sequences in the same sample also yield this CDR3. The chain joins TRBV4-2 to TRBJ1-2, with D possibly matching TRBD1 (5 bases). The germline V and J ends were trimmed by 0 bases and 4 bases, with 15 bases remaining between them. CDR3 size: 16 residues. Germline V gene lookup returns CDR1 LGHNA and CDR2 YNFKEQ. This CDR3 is CASSQDPGTGPYGYTF. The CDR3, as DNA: TGTGCCAGCAGCCAAGATCCTGGAACAGGACCCTATGGCTACACCTTC.

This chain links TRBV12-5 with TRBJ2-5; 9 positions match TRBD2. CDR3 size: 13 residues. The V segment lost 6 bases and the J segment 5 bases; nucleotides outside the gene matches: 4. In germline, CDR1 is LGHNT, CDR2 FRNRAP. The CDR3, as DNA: TGTGCTAGTGGAAATAGCGGGGGTGAGACCCAGTACTTC. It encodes CASGNSGGETQYF.

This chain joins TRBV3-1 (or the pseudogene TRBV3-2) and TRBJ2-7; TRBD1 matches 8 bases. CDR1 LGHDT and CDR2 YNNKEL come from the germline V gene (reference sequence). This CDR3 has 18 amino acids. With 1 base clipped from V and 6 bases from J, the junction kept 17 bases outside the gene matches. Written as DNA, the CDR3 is TGTGCCAGCAGCCAAGGCGGGATTGACAGGGGTTTTAGGAGCGAGCAGTACTTC. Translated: CASSQGGIDRGFRSEQYF.

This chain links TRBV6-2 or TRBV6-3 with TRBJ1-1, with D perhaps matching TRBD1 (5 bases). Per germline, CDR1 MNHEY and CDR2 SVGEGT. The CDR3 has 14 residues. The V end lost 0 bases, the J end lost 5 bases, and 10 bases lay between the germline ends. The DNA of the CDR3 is TGTGCCAGCAGTTACTCAGGGGATTGGACTGAAGCTTTCTTT. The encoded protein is CASSYSGDWTEAFF.

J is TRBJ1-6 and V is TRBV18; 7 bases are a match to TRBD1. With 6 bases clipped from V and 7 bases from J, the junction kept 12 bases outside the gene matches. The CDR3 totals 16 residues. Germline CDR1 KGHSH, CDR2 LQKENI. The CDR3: CASSTTGTVRNSPLHF. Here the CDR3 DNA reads TGTGCCAGCTCCACGACAGGGACGGTCCGGAATTCACCCCTCCACTTT.

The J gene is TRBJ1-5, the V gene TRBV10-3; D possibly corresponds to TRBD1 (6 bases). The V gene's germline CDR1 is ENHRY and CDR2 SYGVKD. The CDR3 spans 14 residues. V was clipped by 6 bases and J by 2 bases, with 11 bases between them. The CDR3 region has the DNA TGTGCCATCAGCTTAGGGGGGGGCAATCAGCCCCAGCATTTT. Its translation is CAISLGGGNQPQHF.